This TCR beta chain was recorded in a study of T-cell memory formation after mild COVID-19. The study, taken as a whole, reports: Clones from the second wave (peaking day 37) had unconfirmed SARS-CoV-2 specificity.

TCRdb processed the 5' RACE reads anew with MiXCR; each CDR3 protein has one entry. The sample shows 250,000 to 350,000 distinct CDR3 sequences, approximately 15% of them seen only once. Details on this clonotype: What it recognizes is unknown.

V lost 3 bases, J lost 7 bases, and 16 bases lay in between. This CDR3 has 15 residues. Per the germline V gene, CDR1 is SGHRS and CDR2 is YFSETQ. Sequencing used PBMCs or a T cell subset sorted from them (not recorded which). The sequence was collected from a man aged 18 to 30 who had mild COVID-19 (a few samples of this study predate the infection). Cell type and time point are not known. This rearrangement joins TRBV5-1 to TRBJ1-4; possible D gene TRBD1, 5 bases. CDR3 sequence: CASSYGTTGSEKLFF. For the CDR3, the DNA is TGCGCCAGCAGCTACGGGACCACCGGTAGTGAAAAACTGTTTTTT.